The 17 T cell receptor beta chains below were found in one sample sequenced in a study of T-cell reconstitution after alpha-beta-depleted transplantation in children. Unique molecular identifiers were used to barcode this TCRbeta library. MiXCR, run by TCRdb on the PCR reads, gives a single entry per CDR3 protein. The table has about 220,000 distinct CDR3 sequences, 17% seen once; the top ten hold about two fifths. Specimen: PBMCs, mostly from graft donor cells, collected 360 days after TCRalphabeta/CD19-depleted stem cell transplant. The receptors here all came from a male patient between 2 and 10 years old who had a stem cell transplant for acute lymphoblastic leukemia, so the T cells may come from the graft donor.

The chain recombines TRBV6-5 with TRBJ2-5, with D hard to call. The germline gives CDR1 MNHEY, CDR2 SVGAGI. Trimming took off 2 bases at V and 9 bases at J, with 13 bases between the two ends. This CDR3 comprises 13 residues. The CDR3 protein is CASSYSSLVAQYF. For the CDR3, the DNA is TGTGCCAGCAGTTACAGTTCCCTCGTCGCCCAGTACTTC.

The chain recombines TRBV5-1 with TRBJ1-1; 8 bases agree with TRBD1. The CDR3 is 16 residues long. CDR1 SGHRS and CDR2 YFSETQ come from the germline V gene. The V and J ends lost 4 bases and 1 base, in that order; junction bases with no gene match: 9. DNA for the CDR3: TGCGCCAGCAGCCCGGACCAGGGGGCAGGGAACACTGAAGCTTTCTTT. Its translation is CASSPDQGAGNTEAFF. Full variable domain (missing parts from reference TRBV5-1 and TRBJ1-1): KAGVTQTPRYLIKTRGQQVTLSCSPISGHRSVSWYQQTPGQGLQFLFEYFSETQRNKGNFPGRFSGRQFSNSRSEMNVSTLELGDSALYLCASSPDQGAGNTEAFFGQGTRLTVV.

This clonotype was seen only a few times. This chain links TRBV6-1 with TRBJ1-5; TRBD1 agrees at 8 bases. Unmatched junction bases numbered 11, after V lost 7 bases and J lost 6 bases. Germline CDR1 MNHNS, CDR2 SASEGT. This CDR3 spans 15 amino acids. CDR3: CASTNRGQGSQPQHF. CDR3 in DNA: TGTGCCAGCACCAATCGCGGACAGGGTAGTCAGCCCCAGCATTTT.

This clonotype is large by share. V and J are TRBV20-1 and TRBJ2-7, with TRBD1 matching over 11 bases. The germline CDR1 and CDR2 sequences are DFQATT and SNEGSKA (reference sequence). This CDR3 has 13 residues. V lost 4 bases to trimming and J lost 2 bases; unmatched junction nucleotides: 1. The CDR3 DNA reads TGCAGTGCTAAGGGACAGGGGGCCTACGAGCAGTACTTC. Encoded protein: CSAKGQGAYEQYF.

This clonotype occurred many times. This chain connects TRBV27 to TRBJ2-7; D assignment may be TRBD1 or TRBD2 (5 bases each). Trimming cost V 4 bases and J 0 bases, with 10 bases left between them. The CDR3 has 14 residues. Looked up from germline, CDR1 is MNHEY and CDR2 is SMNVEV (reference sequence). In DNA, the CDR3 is TGTGCCAGCAGTTGGGGCGGGCCCTCCTACGAGCAGTACTTC. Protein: CASSWGGPSYEQYF.

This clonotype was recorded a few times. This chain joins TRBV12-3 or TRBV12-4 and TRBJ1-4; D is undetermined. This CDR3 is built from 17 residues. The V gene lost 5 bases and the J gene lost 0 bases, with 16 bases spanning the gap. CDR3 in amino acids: CASSPPRGRSTNEKLFF. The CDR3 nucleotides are TGTGCCAGCAGTCCCCCCAGAGGGCGATCAACTAATGAAAAACTGTTTTTT.

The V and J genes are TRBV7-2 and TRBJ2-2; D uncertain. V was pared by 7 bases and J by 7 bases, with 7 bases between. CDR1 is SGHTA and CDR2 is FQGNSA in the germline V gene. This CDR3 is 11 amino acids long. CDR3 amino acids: CASKTGGELFF. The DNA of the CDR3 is TGTGCCAGCAAAACCGGCGGGGAGCTGTTTTTT.

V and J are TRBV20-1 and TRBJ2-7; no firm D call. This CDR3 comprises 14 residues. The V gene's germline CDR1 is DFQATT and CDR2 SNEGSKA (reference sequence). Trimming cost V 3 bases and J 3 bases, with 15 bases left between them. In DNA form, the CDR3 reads TGCAGTGCTAGTATTTTGGTGGGGAACTACGAGCAGTACTTC. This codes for CSASILVGNYEQYF.

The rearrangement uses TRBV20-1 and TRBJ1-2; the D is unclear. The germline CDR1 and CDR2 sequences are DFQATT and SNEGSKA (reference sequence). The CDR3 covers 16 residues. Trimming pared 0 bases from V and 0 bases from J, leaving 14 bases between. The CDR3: CSAREGRRIANYGYTF. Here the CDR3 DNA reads TGCAGTGCTAGAGAGGGCAGAAGGATCGCTAACTATGGCTACACCTTC.

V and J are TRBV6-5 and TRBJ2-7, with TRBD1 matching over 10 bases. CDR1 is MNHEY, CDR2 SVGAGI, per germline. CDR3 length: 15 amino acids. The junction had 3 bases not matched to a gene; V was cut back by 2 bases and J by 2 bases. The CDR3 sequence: CASSYGGQGTYEQYF. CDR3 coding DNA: TGTGCCAGCAGTTACGGGGGACAGGGGACCTACGAGCAGTACTTC.

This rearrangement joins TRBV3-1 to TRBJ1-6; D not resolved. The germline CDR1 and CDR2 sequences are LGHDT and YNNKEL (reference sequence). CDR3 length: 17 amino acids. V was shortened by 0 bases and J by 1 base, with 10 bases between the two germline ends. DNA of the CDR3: TGTGCCAGCAGCCAAGAGGGCTGGGAATCCTATAATTCACCCCTCCACTTT. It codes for CASSQEGWESYNSPLHF.

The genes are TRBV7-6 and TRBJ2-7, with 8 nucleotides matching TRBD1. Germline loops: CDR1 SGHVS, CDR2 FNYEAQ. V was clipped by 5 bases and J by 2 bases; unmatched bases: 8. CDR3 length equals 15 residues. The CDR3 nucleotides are TGTGCCAGCAGCCAGGACAGGGTGAGGACCTACGAGCAGTACTTC. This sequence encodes CASSQDRVRTYEQYF.

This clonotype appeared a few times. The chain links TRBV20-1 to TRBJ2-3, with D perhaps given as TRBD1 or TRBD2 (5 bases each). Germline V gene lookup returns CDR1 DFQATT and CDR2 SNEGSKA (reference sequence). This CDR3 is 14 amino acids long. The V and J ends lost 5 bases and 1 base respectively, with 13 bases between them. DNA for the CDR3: TGCAGTGCTGATCAACTAGGGGGCACAGATACGCAGTATTTT. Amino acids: CSADQLGGTDTQYF.

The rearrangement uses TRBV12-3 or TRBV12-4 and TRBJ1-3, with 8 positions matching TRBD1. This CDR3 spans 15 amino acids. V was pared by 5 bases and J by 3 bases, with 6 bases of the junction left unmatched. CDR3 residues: CASSPTGVGGNTIYF. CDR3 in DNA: TGTGCCAGCAGTCCGACAGGGGTCGGTGGAAACACCATATATTTT.

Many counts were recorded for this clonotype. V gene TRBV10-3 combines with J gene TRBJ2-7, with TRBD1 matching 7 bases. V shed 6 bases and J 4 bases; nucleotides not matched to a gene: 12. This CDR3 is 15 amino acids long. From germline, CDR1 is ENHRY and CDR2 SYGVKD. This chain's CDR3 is CAIRINRDREYEQYF. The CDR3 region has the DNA TGTGCCATCAGGATAAACCGGGACAGAGAGTACGAGCAGTACTTC.

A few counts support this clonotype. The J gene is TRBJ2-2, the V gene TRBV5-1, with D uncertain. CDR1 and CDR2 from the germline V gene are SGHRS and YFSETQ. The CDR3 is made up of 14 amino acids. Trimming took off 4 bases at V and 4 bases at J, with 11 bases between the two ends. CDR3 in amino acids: CASSLSTTTGELFF. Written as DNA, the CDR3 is TGCGCCAGCAGCCTGTCGACCACCACCGGGGAGCTGTTTTTT.

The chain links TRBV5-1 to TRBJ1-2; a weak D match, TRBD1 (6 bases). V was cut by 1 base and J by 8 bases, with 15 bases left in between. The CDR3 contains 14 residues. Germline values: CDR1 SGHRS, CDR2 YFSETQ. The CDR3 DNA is TGCGCCAGCAGCTTGAGCAGGGACAACTGGGGCTACACCTTC. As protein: CASSLSRDNWGYTF.